These 11 T cell receptor beta chains were all obtained from the same sample, sequenced in a study of cytomegalovirus exposure and HLA in healthy donors. The PCR made use of 60 Vbeta and 13 Jbeta primers. Generated by immunoSEQ multiplex PCR, the TCRdb table keeps only in-frame clones and is missing some. The sample includes tens of thousands of clones, around 75% of them seen just once. The sample taken for sequencing was PBMCs. Source of these receptors: a man between 60 and 75 years old in good health and CMV-seropositive.

The chain combines TRBV29-1 with TRBJ2-3, with D tentatively TRBD2 (5 bases). CDR1 is SQVTM and CDR2 is ANQGSEA in the germline V gene. Trimming removed 4 bases from V and 0 bases from J, with 20 bases in between. CDR3 length: 17 amino acids. CDR3 nucleotide sequence: TGCAGCGTTGGGTCCCGTAGCCTAGCACTTAGCACAGATACGCAGTATTTT. This gives the protein CSVGSRSLALSTDTQYF.

This clone was observed a few times. The rearrangement uses TRBV11-2 and TRBJ2-7; 8 nucleotides match TRBD1. CDR1 SGHAT and CDR2 FQNNGV come from the germline V gene. V was pared by 5 bases and J by 0 bases, with 12 bases of the junction left unmatched. CDR3 length: 17 residues. The CDR3 spells CASSRLAGGRGSYEQYF. CDR3 nucleotides: TGTGCCAGCAGCCGGCTCGCAGGGGGCAGGGGCTCCTACGAGCAGTACTTC. Complete variable domain (other parts from reference TRBV11-2 and TRBJ2-7): EAGVAQSPRYKIIEKRQSVAFWCNPISGHATLYWYQQILGQGPKLLIQFQNNGVVDDSQLPKDRFSAERLKGVDSTLKIQPAKLEDSAVYLCASSRLAGGRGSYEQYFGPGTRLTVT.

This chain connects TRBV2 to TRBJ1-5, with D unresolved. The CDR3 has 13 residues. The V end was cut by 8 bases, the J end by 3 bases, with 11 bases between. CDR1 and CDR2 (germline): SNHLY, FYNNEI. The CDR3 region is CASAAANNQPQHF. CDR3 in DNA: TGTGCCAGCGCTGCGGCAAACAATCAGCCCCAGCATTTT.

J is TRBJ2-3 and V is TRBV7-9, with 8 positions matching TRBD2. The V gene end was trimmed by 8 bases and the J gene end by 4 bases; junction bases not matched to a gene: 23. Germline V gives CDR1 SEHNR, CDR2 FQNEAQ (reference sequence). The CDR3 sequence is 19 residues long. The DNA for the CDR3 is TGTGCCAGCGGCTCCAGACTGGCTACTAGCGGAGCGGGGTCAGATACGCAGTATTTT. It encodes CASGSRLATSGAGSDTQYF.

J is TRBJ2-5 and V is TRBV10-3; a possible D gene is TRBD1 (6 bases). The CDR3 length is 13 residues. Germline CDR1 is ENHRY and CDR2 is SYGVKD. V lost 7 bases and J 2 bases, leaving 11 bases between the germline ends. The CDR3 sequence: CAITPTGQETQYF. The CDR3 DNA is TGTGCCATCACCCCGACAGGACAAGAGACCCAGTACTTC.

In its sample, this clone was seen once. The chain combines TRBV29-1 with TRBJ2-1, with TRBD1 identical over 8 bases. This CDR3 is built from 15 residues. CDR1 is SQVTM, CDR2 ANQGSEA, per germline. V lost 7 bases to trimming and J lost 0 bases; unmatched junction nucleotides: 8. This CDR3 reads CSARQGSSSYNEQFF. In nucleotides, the CDR3 is TGCAGCGCCCGACAGGGGTCCAGCTCCTACAATGAGCAGTTCTTC.

This chain joins TRBV29-1 and TRBJ2-1; TRBD2 might be the D (5 bases). Trimming removed 3 bases at V and 3 bases at J, with 6 bases between. The CDR3 covers 12 residues. The germline gives CDR1 SQVTM, CDR2 ANQGSEA. In nucleotides, the CDR3 is TGCAGCGTTGACGACTACTACAATGAGCAGTTCTTC. This sequence encodes CSVDDYYNEQFF.

The J gene is TRBJ2-3, the V gene TRBV5-5; 7 bases are a match to TRBD1. Trimming removed 0 bases from V and 11 bases from J; junction bases left unmatched: 6. Germline loops: CDR1 SGHKS, CDR2 YYEKEE (reference sequence). The CDR3 is made up of 13 amino acids. The CDR3 loop is CASSLETRDRQYF. The CDR3 region has the DNA TGTGCCAGCAGCTTGGAAACCCGGGACAGGCAGTATTTT.

The V gene is TRBV7-9, the J gene TRBJ2-1; 9 bases map to TRBD1. Germline trimming cut 5 bases from V and 7 bases from J; bases unmatched to any gene: 12. Germline loops: CDR1 SEHNR, CDR2 FQNEAQ (reference sequence). This CDR3 comprises 16 residues. The CDR3 bases are TGTGCCAGCAGCACCAACCGGGACAGGGAGTTAAATGAGCAGTTCTTC. Amino acids: CASSTNRDRELNEQFF.

V and J are TRBV5-4 and TRBJ2-7; D is undetermined. Germline V lookup: CDR1 SGHNT, CDR2 YYREEE (reference sequence). Trimming removed 5 bases at V and 6 bases at J, with 15 bases between. The CDR3 covers 13 residues. The CDR3 DNA sequence: TGTGCCAGCAGTGACTCGCCCCTGATCGAGCAGTACTTC. As protein: CASSDSPLIEQYF.

This sequence joins TRBV9 and TRBJ2-5; a weak D match, TRBD1 (5 bases). Trimming left V 4 bases short and J 5 bases short, with 15 bases between. This CDR3 has 14 residues. Germline CDR1 reads SGDLS; CDR2 reads YYNGEE. This CDR3 is CASSPHGQGETQYF. CDR3 bases: TGTGCCAGCAGCCCCCACGGGCAGGGTGAGACCCAGTACTTC.